This T cell receptor (beta chain) comes out of a study of blood T cells in healthy people across ages. Study-level points and caveats: Strongly correlated with naive T cell percentage was TCR beta diversity. The donors' CMV status was not determined, possibly confounding changes in expanded clonotypes.

Through a sample-barcoded 5' primer and a J-beta primer mix, a second PCR was run for roughly 7 to 12 cycles. Each CDR3 protein gets one entry after TCRdb re-called the 5' RACE reads with MiXCR. The table shows 500,000 to 700,000 distinct CDR3 sequences, with about 28% occurring only once. Germline-derived CDR1 and CDR2 are SGHRS and YFSETQ. Trimming left V 0 bases short and J 2 bases short, with 17 bases between. The CDR3 is made up of 17 amino acids. Remarks on this clonotype: Its antigen is as yet unknown. This may be a read error: a much more frequent sequence differs by one nucleotide.

Each donor was a healthy Caucasian individual from Russia, aged roughly 6 to 100. With each sample, at least 6 micrograms of total RNA were extracted. The chain has TRBV5-1 and TRBJ2-5; D is possibly TRBD1 (5 bases). The receptor comes from a woman older than 75 in good health. The sample comprised blood. The CDR3 loop is CASSLVGRGILQETQYF. The CDR3 coding sequence is TGCGCCAGCAGCTTGGTCGGTAGGGGAATCCTACAAGAGACCCAGTACTTC.